The next 26 T cell receptor beta chains were all read from a single sample in a study of blood T cell dynamics during melanoma immunotherapy. Time point noted: week 3, after first cycle of checkpoint inhibitor. Libraries were prepared by immunoSEQ multiplex PCR; TCRdb keeps only in-frame clonotypes and omits some of them. The table lists fewer than 8,000 clones, more than 75% of them singletons. The sequenced sample was blood, obtained from a patient treated with checkpoint blockade. These receptors came from a human donor with melanoma.

This clone was observed once. J is TRBJ2-1 and V is TRBV6-5; D possibly matches TRBD1 or TRBD2 (6 bases each). Trimming took 0 bases from V and 5 from J, leaving 14 bases between them. Per germline, CDR1 MNHEY and CDR2 SVGAGI. This CDR3 has 16 residues. The CDR3 DNA reads as TGTGCCAGCAGTTACTCGGGGGGCCAGTATCACAATGAGCAGTTCTTC. Translating it yields CASSYSGGQYHNEQFF.

The rearrangement uses TRBV29-1 and TRBJ2-1; TRBD2 might be the D (6 bases). V was clipped by 3 bases and J by 4 bases, with 13 bases between them. The CDR3 length is 14 residues. From germline, CDR1 is SQVTM and CDR2 ANQGSEA. This chain's CDR3 is CSVEAGTLYNEQFF. As DNA, the CDR3 is TGCAGCGTTGAGGCCGGGACTCTATACAATGAGCAGTTCTTC.

This clone was seen only a few times. The chain couples TRBV9 to TRBJ1-2; a weak D match, TRBD1 (5 bases). The V end lost 0 bases, the J end lost 0 bases, and 15 bases lay between the germline ends. The germline gives CDR1 SGDLS, CDR2 YYNGEE. There are 17 residues in the CDR3. The CDR3 region is CASSVAGRVSANYGYTF. In nucleotides, the CDR3 is TGTGCCAGCAGCGTAGCGGGGCGGGTCTCAGCTAACTATGGCTACACCTTC.

The V and J genes are TRBV13 and TRBJ2-7; D may correspond to TRBD1 or TRBD2 (5 bases each). CDR1 and CDR2 from the germline V gene are PRHDT and FYEKMQ (reference sequence). The CDR3 is 15 residues long. Deletions cut 2 bases from V and 6 bases from J, with 17 bases between. The CDR3 loop reads CASSLHGRSGLEQYF. Here the CDR3 DNA reads TGTGCCAGCAGCTTACATGGCAGGTCGGGGCTCGAGCAGTACTTC.

This chain connects TRBV6-5 to TRBJ2-7; 11 positions agree with TRBD2. V was pared by 5 bases and J by 3 bases, with 6 bases of the junction left unmatched. CDR1 is MNHEY and CDR2 is SVGAGI in the germline V gene. This CDR3 region has 15 residues. The CDR3 is CASSMLAGGLYEQYF. The CDR3 nucleotides are TGTGCCAGCAGTATGCTAGCGGGGGGTCTCTACGAGCAGTACTTC.

In this sample, this clone turned up a few times. The rearrangement uses TRBV7-2 and TRBJ2-2, with D unclear. The V gene's germline CDR1 is SGHTA and CDR2 FQGNSA. The CDR3 is made up of 14 amino acids. V lost 8 bases and J 6 bases, leaving 16 bases between the germline ends. The CDR3 nucleotides are TGTGCCAGCGCCGCAGGCCCTGGGGCCGGGGAGCTGTTTTTT. Protein sequence: CASAAGPGAGELFF.

The chain is built from TRBV2 and TRBJ2-6; the match to TRBD1 covers 12 bases. The CDR3 is 17 amino acids. From germline, CDR1 is SNHLY and CDR2 FYNNEI. V gave up 6 bases and J gave up 2 bases; unmatched junction bases: 5. The CDR3 DNA reads TGTGCCAGCAGGGGGGACAGGGGGCGAACTGGGGCCAACGTCCTGACTTTC. Its translation: CASRGDRGRTGANVLTF.

V is TRBV5-1 and J is TRBJ2-3; possibly TRBD2 for D (6 bases). The germline V gene has CDR1 SGHRS and CDR2 YFSETQ. The CDR3 spans 15 residues. Trimming pared 0 bases from V and 0 bases from J, leaving 8 bases between. The CDR3 reads CASSLAGTSTDTQYF. CDR3 nucleotides: TGCGCCAGCAGCTTGGCGGGGACTAGCACAGATACGCAGTATTTT.

The CDR3 protein is CAVPWARNTGELFF. The CDR3 bases are TGTGCCGTCCCCTGGGCAAGGAACACCGGGGAGCTGTTTTTT. V is TRBV2 and J is TRBJ2-2; D unresolved. The CDR3 runs 14 residues. Germline CDR1 and CDR2: SNHLY and FYNNEI. Trimming shortened V by 11 bases and J by 1 base, and 14 bases separated the two germline ends.

This sequence joins TRBV6-6 and TRBJ2-1; possible D gene TRBD1, 5 bases. CDR1 and CDR2 (germline): MNHNY, SVGAGI (reference sequence). The V and J ends lost 7 bases and 2 bases respectively, with 9 bases between them. There are 13 residues in the CDR3. The CDR3 DNA reads TGTGCCAGCACGGCAGGGACCTACAATGAGCAGTTCTTC. This gives the protein CASTAGTYNEQFF.

V is TRBV7-2 and J is TRBJ1-2; D is ambiguous. Per germline, CDR1 SGHTA and CDR2 FQGNSA. CDR3 size: 13 residues. V lost 1 base to trimming and J lost 8 bases, with 11 bases between them. The CDR3 DNA follows: TGTGCCAGCAGCTTAGACCGATTGGTCGGCTACACCTTC. It codes for CASSLDRLVGYTF.

The chain combines TRBV10-1 with TRBJ2-7; D call uncertain. Germline V gene sequence: CDR1 WNHNN, CDR2 SYGVQD (reference sequence). With 6 bases removed from V and 7 bases from J, the gap between germline ends came to 4 bases. This CDR3 comprises 9 residues. The CDR3, as DNA: TGCGCCAGCAGGAAAGAGCAGTACTTC. Amino acid sequence: CASRKEQYF.

This chain connects TRBV5-4 to TRBJ1-4; possible D gene TRBD1, 6 bases. Trimming cost V 4 bases and J 0 bases, with 16 bases left between them. This CDR3 has 17 amino acids. CDR1 and CDR2 (germline): SGHNT, YYREEE (reference sequence). Here the CDR3 DNA reads TGTGCCAGCAGCGAGGGGGGAGGAGGTGCAACTAATGAAAAACTGTTTTTT. Protein sequence: CASSEGGGGATNEKLFF.

The chain uses TRBV6-5 and TRBJ1-5; D is perhaps TRBD1 (5 bases). The V end was cut by 6 bases, the J end by 5 bases, with 11 bases between. Germline CDR1 MNHEY, CDR2 SVGAGI. CDR3 size: 13 residues. The CDR3 coding sequence is TGTGCCAGCAGAGGGGAAAATCATCAGCCCCAGCATTTT. This translates into CASRGENHQPQHF.

The chain carries TRBV7-9 and TRBJ2-5; TRBD1 aligns across 7 bases. Germline V gene sequence: CDR1 SEHNR, CDR2 FQNEAQ (reference sequence). The trim removed 5 bases at V and 2 bases at J, leaving 2 bases unmatched. The CDR3 totals 13 residues. CDR3 loop: CASSPQGQETQYF. The CDR3 nucleotides read TGTGCCAGCAGCCCACAGGGGCAAGAGACCCAGTACTTC.

The rearrangement links TRBV11-2 to TRBJ1-1, with 8 bases fitting TRBD1. The germline CDR1 and CDR2 sequences are SGHAT and FQNNGV. V shed 6 bases and J 4 bases; nucleotides not matched to a gene: 7. The length of the CDR3 is 14 residues. CDR3 amino acids: CASRGTQGATEAFF. The CDR3 DNA reads as TGTGCCAGCAGGGGGACCCAGGGGGCCACTGAAGCTTTCTTT. Complete variable domain (other parts from reference TRBV11-2 and TRBJ1-1): EAGVAQSPRYKIIEKRQSVAFWCNPISGHATLYWYQQILGQGPKLLIQFQNNGVVDDSQLPKDRFSAERLKGVDSTLKIQPAKLEDSAVYLCASRGTQGATEAFFGQGTRLTVV.

V gene TRBV6-1 combines with J gene TRBJ2-5; D is unclear. The ends were cut back, 3 bases at V and 2 bases at J, with 16 bases in the middle. From germline, CDR1 is MNHNS and CDR2 SASEGT. This CDR3 has 16 residues. CDR3 DNA sequence: TGTGCCAGCAGTGAGCCGGGCCGCCTAAGGCAAGAGACCCAGTACTTC. Amino acids: CASSEPGRLRQETQYF.

The chain carries TRBV5-1 and TRBJ2-7; TRBD1 aligns across 11 bases. There are 14 residues in the CDR3. Germline V gene data show CDR1 as SGHRS and CDR2 as YFSETQ. J lost 7 bases, V lost 1 base, and 4 bases had no gene match. The CDR3 region is CASSLLGQGGEQYF. The CDR3 DNA is TGCGCCAGCAGCTTGTTGGGACAGGGGGGTGAGCAGTACTTC.

This chain links TRBV6-5 with TRBJ1-1; the D gene is possibly TRBD1 (6 bases). This CDR3 is built from 15 residues. From germline, CDR1 is MNHEY and CDR2 SVGAGI. Trimming shortened V by 0 bases and J by 0 bases, and 8 bases separated the two germline ends. The CDR3 DNA is TGTGCCAGCAGTTACTCCCAGGGGCTGAACACTGAAGCTTTCTTT. Its protein product is CASSYSQGLNTEAFF.

The rearrangement joins TRBV5-1 to TRBJ2-7, with TRBD1 identical over 10 bases. Germline-derived CDR1 and CDR2 are SGHRS and YFSETQ. The CDR3 loop spans 15 amino acids. The V segment lost 4 bases and the J segment 1 base; nucleotides outside the gene matches: 5. Here the CDR3 DNA reads TGCGCCAGCAGCCCGGGACAGGGGAAGTCCTACGAGCAGTACTTC. This encodes CASSPGQGKSYEQYF.

The CDR3, as DNA: TGCGCCAGCAGCACGGGGGCGAGTGAAAAACTGTTTTTT. Its translation: CASSTGASEKLFF. The chain has TRBV4-1 and TRBJ1-4; TRBD1 is a possible D gene (6 bases). V was pared by 5 bases and J by 7 bases, with 11 bases between. From germline, CDR1 is MGHRA and CDR2 YSYEKL. The CDR3 is 13 residues long.

Comment on this clone: Its ends do not fully match the called genes, so a read error is possible. The chain couples TRBV4-2 to TRBJ2-2; D not resolved. Looked up from germline, CDR1 is LGHNA and CDR2 is YNFKEQ. The CDR3 loop spans 16 amino acids. DNA for the CDR3: TGTGCCAGCAGTCAAGCCAGAAATCCGAACACCGGGGAGCTGTTTTTT. This translates into CASSQARNPNTGELFF.

The V and J genes are TRBV7-9 and TRBJ2-5; 8 bases fit TRBD1. The germline CDR1 and CDR2 sequences are SEHNR and FQNEAQ (reference sequence). There are 15 residues in the CDR3. The V and J ends lost 4 bases and 5 bases, in that order; junction bases with no gene match: 9. For the CDR3, the DNA is TGTGCCAGCAGCTCGTACCAGGGGGCTGGGGAGACCCAGTACTTC. Protein product: CASSSYQGAGETQYF.

The rearrangement links TRBV5-4 to TRBJ2-3, with 7 bases fitting TRBD2. The CDR3 is 14 residues long. Germline loops: CDR1 SGHNT, CDR2 YYREEE (reference sequence). V dropped 1 base and J dropped 6; count of bases not matched to a gene: 5. The CDR3 DNA reads TGTGCCAGCAGCTTGTTGTTGGGGGGGGATACGCAGTATTTT. It codes for CASSLLLGGDTQYF.

The chain links TRBV7-3 to TRBJ2-7; TRBD2 might be the D (6 bases). Germline values: CDR1 SGHTA, CDR2 FQGTGA. Trimming cost V 3 bases and J 3 bases, with 15 bases left between them. CDR3 length: 15 residues. The CDR3 here is CASSLRGNPIYEQYF. DNA for the CDR3: TGTGCCAGCAGCTTGCGGGGCAACCCTATCTACGAGCAGTACTTC.

This clone was recorded only once. This chain joins TRBV5-1 and TRBJ1-1; possible D gene TRBD1, 5 bases. Trimming removed 0 bases at V and 7 bases at J, with 16 bases between. This CDR3 contains 15 residues. The germline gives CDR1 SGHRS, CDR2 YFSETQ. CDR3 loop: CASSLVEGVISEAFF. DNA of the CDR3: TGCGCCAGCAGCTTGGTCGAAGGGGTTATCAGTGAAGCTTTCTTT.